The clone carrying this T cell receptor beta chain appeared many times. What it recognizes is unknown. The data originate from a study of regulatory T cells in long-lasting Graves disease. The study's findings and limits: Persistent cases favored TRBV28, TRBJ1-2 and TRBJ2-5. It was peripheral blood alone, not thyroid tissue, that was studied.

The germline gives CDR1 MNHNS, CDR2 SASEGT. The CDR3 spans 14 residues. Germline trimming cut 6 bases from V and 4 bases from J; bases unmatched to any gene: 7. For TCR beta, libraries came from iRepertoire HTBI primers and Arm-PCR of CDR3 regions. MiXCR, run by TCRdb on the multiplex PCR reads, gives a single entry per CDR3 protein. Here the sample spans 620,000 or so distinct CDR3 sequences, 16% being singletons. Time point noted: newly diagnosed GD, antithyroid drugs for less than 3 months. The TCR library used RNA extracted from PBMCs. These same records also appear under a second study, on T cells in Graves' hyperthyroidism and ophthalmopathy. That study adds: First-round RT-PCR targeting the TCR CDR3 was performed with the HTBI primer set. Median prediction lead before ophthalmopathy onset was 6.5 months with the model.

The sequencing here drew on peripheral blood mononuclear cells (PBMCs), taken at new diagnosis, from a patient treated with antithyroid drugs. The receptor comes from a young woman with Graves disease. This chain uses TRBV6-1 with TRBJ2-5, with TRBD2 identical over 8 bases. Here the CDR3 reads CASRPGTRGETQYF. CDR3 DNA: TGTGCCAGCAGGCCCGGGACTAGAGGAGAGACCCAGTACTTC.